A single sample gave rise to the 25 T cell receptor beta chains below, sequenced in a study of neurological immune-mediated disorders. As to time point: longitudinal time-point 2. Each CDR3 protein is one row after TCRdb ran MiXCR on the 5' RACE reads. The data contain 80,000 to 100,000 distinct CDR3 sequences, 4.5% to 7.5% of them seen just once; the ten biggest clones take up approximately 7.9%. The sample was PBMCs. The source is a woman in her sixties with multiple sclerosis.

This clonotype was detected many times. The chain recombines TRBV7-6 with TRBJ1-1, with unresolved D. From germline, CDR1 is SGHVS and CDR2 FNYEAQ. This CDR3 is 15 amino acids long. V dropped 5 bases and J dropped 0 bases, with 13 bases sitting between them. The CDR3 DNA follows: TGTGCCAGCAGCCCCCTGACCCTGTTGAACACTGAAGCTTTCTTT. Translated: CASSPLTLLNTEAFF.

The genes are TRBV27 and TRBJ1-5, with 12 bases aligning to TRBD1. The CDR3 is 19 amino acids. The trim removed 6 bases at V and 1 base at J, leaving 13 bases unmatched. Per the germline V gene, CDR1 is MNHEY and CDR2 is SMNVEV (reference sequence). CDR3 loop: CASSSRGTGGVGSNQPQHF. The CDR3 bases are TGTGCCAGCAGCAGTCGCGGGACAGGGGGCGTGGGGAGCAATCAGCCCCAGCATTTT.

Many counts were recorded for this clonotype. The chain has TRBV20-1 and TRBJ1-1, with D maybe TRBD1 (6 bases). The CDR3 covers 13 residues. V shed 8 bases and J shed 4 bases, with 17 bases lying between them. Germline lookup yields CDR1 DFQATT and CDR2 SNEGSKA (reference sequence). This chain's CDR3 is CSPWGGGGTEAFF. The CDR3 DNA reads as TGCAGTCCTTGGGGGGGCGGCGGCACTGAAGCTTTCTTT.

Here the CDR3 DNA reads TGCGCCAGCAGCGTGGATCAGGGCTCTTATACGCAGTATTTT. This translates into CASSVDQGSYTQYF. The chain links TRBV5-1 to TRBJ2-3; weak D call: TRBD1 (5 bases). V lost 4 bases and J 7 bases, leaving 16 bases between the germline ends. This CDR3 contains 14 residues. CDR1 is SGHRS and CDR2 is YFSETQ in the germline V gene.

This clonotype was found many times. The chain recombines TRBV12-3 or TRBV12-4 with TRBJ1-4; no reliable D call. With 6 bases removed from V and 6 bases from J, the gap between germline ends came to 14 bases. The CDR3 is made up of 14 amino acids. The CDR3 sequence: CASSTGSRHEKLFF. The CDR3, as DNA: TGTGCCAGCAGCACCGGCTCCAGACATGAAAAACTGTTTTTT.

The table lists this clonotype with many counts. This rearrangement joins TRBV20-1 to TRBJ1-5, with D unclear. The CDR3 has 12 amino acids. Between the trimmed V and J ends, which lost 8 bases and 2 bases, there was a span of 10 bases. Germline lookup yields CDR1 DFQATT and CDR2 SNEGSKA (reference sequence). DNA for the CDR3: TGCAGTATACCCCCAGGCAATCAGCCCCAGCATTTT. Its protein is CSIPPGNQPQHF.

In regard to this clonotype: A read error may explain this, as a much larger clone is one base away. CDR3 coding DNA: TGCAGTGCTAACCACAAGACAGTGGAGGCCTATGGCTACACCTTC. This gives the protein CSANHKTVEAYGYTF. This sequence joins TRBV20-1 and TRBJ1-2; weak D call: TRBD1 (5 bases). The CDR3 spans 15 residues. The V gene lost 4 bases and the J gene lost 4 bases, with 19 bases spanning the gap. Germline CDR1 and CDR2: DFQATT and SNEGSKA (reference sequence).

This clonotype was counted ten times or more. This chain uses TRBV5-1 with TRBJ1-5; D unclear. Germline V gene sequence: CDR1 SGHRS, CDR2 YFSETQ. This CDR3 is built from 14 residues. Trimming left V 5 bases short and J 5 bases short, with 14 bases between. This chain's CDR3 is CASSLEADYQPQHF. DNA of the CDR3: TGCGCCAGCAGTCTCGAGGCAGACTATCAGCCCCAGCATTTT.

There are many counts of this clonotype. V is TRBV5-1 and J is TRBJ1-4; 7 bases align to TRBD1. V lost 4 bases, J lost 4 bases, and 10 bases stayed unmatched. The germline CDR1 and CDR2 sequences are SGHRS and YFSETQ. The CDR3 is 16 amino acids. In DNA, the CDR3 is TGCGCCAGCAGCCTACAGGGGAGGGATGGTAATGAAAAACTGTTTTTT. This encodes CASSLQGRDGNEKLFF.

This sequence joins TRBV18 and TRBJ1-2; TRBD1 matches 8 bases. Trimming removed 3 bases from V and 6 bases from J; junction bases left unmatched: 6. The germline CDR1 and CDR2 sequences are KGHSH and LQKENI. This CDR3 contains 14 residues. The CDR3 DNA reads TGTGCCAGCTCACCTCTTACAGGGGGAGATGGCTACACCTTC. Encoded protein: CASSPLTGGDGYTF.

This clonotype was seen many times. The chain joins TRBV20-1 to TRBJ2-5; perhaps TRBD2 as D (6 bases). Germline CDR1 DFQATT, CDR2 SNEGSKA (reference sequence). The CDR3 sequence is 14 residues long. Trimming left V 0 bases short and J 4 bases short, with 12 bases between. In DNA, the CDR3 is TGCAGTGCTAGAGATCCGGGAGTCGGAGAGACCCAGTACTTC. This translates into CSARDPGVGETQYF.

This clonotype was recorded at least ten times. CDR3: CASSLAGTGVSEAFF. The CDR3 bases are TGTGCCAGCAGTTTAGCGGGGACGGGGGTCTCTGAAGCTTTCTTT. The V gene is TRBV12-3 or TRBV12-4, the J gene TRBJ1-1; tentative D call: TRBD1 (5 bases). CDR3 length equals 15 residues. V was pared by 0 bases and J by 6 bases, with 14 bases between.

This clonotype was seen at least ten times. The chain recombines TRBV6-6 with TRBJ2-1, with D tentatively TRBD1 or TRBD2 (5 bases each). This CDR3 contains 14 residues. In germline, CDR1 is MNHNY, CDR2 SVGAGI (reference sequence). V was clipped by 4 bases and J by 8 bases, with 15 bases between them. CDR3 in amino acids: CASSSGTHGDEQFF. CDR3 bases: TGTGCCAGCAGTTCCGGGACCCACGGCGATGAGCAGTTCTTC.

This clonotype was counted many times. Just one base apart from a much larger clone, this may be a read error. V is TRBV18 and J is TRBJ2-3; D ambiguous. The CDR3 spans 12 residues. Trimming shortened V by 3 bases and J by 4 bases, and 5 bases separated the two germline ends. Per the germline V gene, CDR1 is KGHSH and CDR2 is LQKENI. Written as DNA, the CDR3 is TGTGCCAGCTCACCCTTGGCAGATACGCAGTATTTT. Protein sequence: CASSPLADTQYF.

This clonotype was recorded many times. The rearrangement links TRBV5-5 to TRBJ2-3; 9 bases line up with TRBD2. CDR1 and CDR2 (germline): SGHKS, YYEKEE (reference sequence). V lost 6 bases, J lost 6 bases, and 14 bases stayed unmatched. The CDR3 extends over 16 amino acids. CDR3: CASNKRGGAGRDTQYF. DNA of the CDR3: TGTGCCAGCAACAAGCGCGGGGGGGCCGGTAGGGATACGCAGTATTTT.

This clonotype was counted only a few times. The gene calls are TRBV20-1 and TRBJ2-7, with TRBD2 matching 12 bases. Germline assignment: CDR1 DFQATT and CDR2 SNEGSKA (reference sequence). The CDR3 is made up of 14 amino acids. V lost 3 bases and J lost 2; bases outside the gene matches: 2. CDR3 amino acids: CSARASGGAYEQYF. CDR3 nucleotide sequence: TGCAGTGCTAGGGCTAGCGGGGGGGCCTACGAGCAGTACTTC.

This clonotype is classed as medium-sized. The chain employs TRBV28 and TRBJ2-5, with 9 positions matching TRBD1. There are 15 residues in the CDR3. Germline V lookup: CDR1 MDHEN, CDR2 SYDVKM. After removal of 2 bases from V and 7 bases from J, the junction contained 8 bases not matched to a gene. The CDR3 DNA reads TGTGCCAGCAGTTTACCGGGGACAGGGAAGTGGACCCAGTACTTC. Its protein is CASSLPGTGKWTQYF.

This clonotype was recorded a few times. The chain employs TRBV7-9 and TRBJ2-6, with TRBD1 as a possible D gene (6 bases). Germline-derived CDR1 and CDR2 are SEHNR and FQNEAQ (reference sequence). Trimming took off 1 base at V and 3 bases at J, with 19 bases between the two ends. CDR3 length: 19 residues. In DNA, the CDR3 is TGTGCCAGCAGCTTAGTTTCCCAGGGGATTACTTATGGGGCCAACGTCCTGACTTTC. Its protein is CASSLVSQGITYGANVLTF.

The chain carries TRBV19 and TRBJ2-3; unclear D gene. The V end lost 4 bases, the J end lost 6 bases, and 5 bases lay between the germline ends. The CDR3 extends over 11 amino acids. Germline V gene sequence: CDR1 LNHDA, CDR2 SQIVND (reference sequence). The CDR3 loop reads CASSSFDTQYF. The CDR3 DNA is TGTGCCAGTAGTAGCTTTGATACGCAGTATTTT.

This clonotype was counted at least ten times. This chain connects TRBV7-9 to TRBJ1-4; the D is unclear. The CDR3 has 15 amino acids. The V end lost 5 bases, the J end lost 5 bases, and 15 bases lay between the germline ends. The germline V gene has CDR1 SEHNR and CDR2 FQNEAQ (reference sequence). The CDR3 DNA follows: TGTGCCAGCAGCCTCGACGTGAGGCGGAATGAAAAACTGTTTTTT. Translating gives CASSLDVRRNEKLFF.

This clonotype was observed many times. The V and J genes are TRBV20-1 and TRBJ2-7; 9 nucleotides align to TRBD2. The CDR3 contains 15 residues. V shed 4 bases and J 2 bases; nucleotides not matched to a gene: 9. Germline assignment: CDR1 DFQATT and CDR2 SNEGSKA (reference sequence). In nucleotides, the CDR3 is TGCAGTGCTAACCTAGCGGGGAAACTAACCTACGAGCAGTACTTC. Translating gives CSANLAGKLTYEQYF.

In this sample, this clonotype turned up many times. The chain recombines TRBV6-5 with TRBJ2-1; a weak D match, TRBD2 (7 bases). Germline lookup yields CDR1 MNHEY and CDR2 SVGAGI. V lost 7 bases and J 6 bases, leaving 13 bases between the germline ends. The CDR3 sequence is 13 residues long. CDR3 nucleotides: TGTGCCAGCACCCTGAGGGGGGGCAATGAGCAGTTCTTC. This translates into CASTLRGGNEQFF.

This clonotype was picked up many times. V and J are TRBV24-1 and TRBJ1-1; 7 bases line up with TRBD1. The CDR3 consists of 14 residues. Germline CDR1 is KGHDR and CDR2 is SFDVKD. The V gene end was trimmed by 3 bases and the J gene end by 1 base; junction bases not matched to a gene: 1. CDR3 bases: TGTGCCACCAGTGATGCAGGGGGGAACACTGAAGCTTTCTTT. Protein product: CATSDAGGNTEAFF.

This clonotype was observed a handful of times. A much larger clone differs from this one at a single base, so this may be a read error. V gene TRBV12-3 or TRBV12-4 combines with J gene TRBJ1-1; D not resolved. V dropped 2 bases and J dropped 4 bases, with 8 bases sitting between them. This CDR3 comprises 13 residues. CDR3 region: CASSLSVSTEAFF. The CDR3 DNA sequence: TGTGCCAGCAGTTTATCGGTAAGCACTGAAGCTTTCTTT.

This clonotype was observed many times. V is TRBV9 and J is TRBJ2-3; 11 bases line up with TRBD2. V shed 0 bases, J shed 10 bases, and the junction held 7 bases outside the gene matches. Germline CDR1 and CDR2: SGDLS and YYNGEE. There are 15 residues in the CDR3. CDR3 DNA sequence: TGTGCCAGCAGCGTAGCGGTAGCGGGGGGGCAACCGCAGTATTTT. It is translated as CASSVAVAGGQPQYF.